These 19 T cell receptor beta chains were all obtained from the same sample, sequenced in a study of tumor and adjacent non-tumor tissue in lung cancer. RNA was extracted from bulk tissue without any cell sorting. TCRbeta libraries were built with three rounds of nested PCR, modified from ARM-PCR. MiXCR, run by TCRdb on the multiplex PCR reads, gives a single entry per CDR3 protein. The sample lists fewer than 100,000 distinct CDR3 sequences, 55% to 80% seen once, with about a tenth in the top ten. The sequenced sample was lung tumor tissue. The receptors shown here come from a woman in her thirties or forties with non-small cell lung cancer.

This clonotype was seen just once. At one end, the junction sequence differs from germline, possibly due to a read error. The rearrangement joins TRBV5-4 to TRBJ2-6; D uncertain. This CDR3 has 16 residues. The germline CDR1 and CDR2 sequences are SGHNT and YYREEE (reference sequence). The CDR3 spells CASSSNYISGTNVLTF. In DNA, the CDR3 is TGTGCCAGCAGTTCAAATTACATCTCTGGGACCAACGTCCTGACTTTC.

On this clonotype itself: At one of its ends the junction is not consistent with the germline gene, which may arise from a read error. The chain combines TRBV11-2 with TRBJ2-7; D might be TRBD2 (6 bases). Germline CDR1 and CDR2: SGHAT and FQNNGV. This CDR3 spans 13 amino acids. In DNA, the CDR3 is TGTGGCAGCAGTCCGGACATGGGAGGCGAACAGTACTTC. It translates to CGSSPDMGGEQYF.

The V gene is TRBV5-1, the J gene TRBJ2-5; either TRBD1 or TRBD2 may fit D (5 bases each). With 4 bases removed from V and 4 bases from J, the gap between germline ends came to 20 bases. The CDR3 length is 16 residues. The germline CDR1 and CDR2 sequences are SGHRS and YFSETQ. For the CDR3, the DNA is TGCGCCAGCAGCCCCTTTCCGGGATTAGGGGTAGAGACCCAGTACTTC. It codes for CASSPFPGLGVETQYF.

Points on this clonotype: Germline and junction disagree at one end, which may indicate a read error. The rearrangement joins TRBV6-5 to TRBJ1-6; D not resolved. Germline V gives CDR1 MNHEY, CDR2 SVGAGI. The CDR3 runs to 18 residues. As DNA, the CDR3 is TGTGCCAGCAGTTACTCGCCGCGAGGAGGGTCCTATAATTCACCCCCCCACTTT. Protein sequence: CASSYSPRGGSYNSPPHF.

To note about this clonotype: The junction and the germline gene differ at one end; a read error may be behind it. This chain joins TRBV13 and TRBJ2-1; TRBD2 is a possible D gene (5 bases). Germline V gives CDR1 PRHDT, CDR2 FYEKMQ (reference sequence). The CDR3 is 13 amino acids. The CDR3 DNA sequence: TGTACCAGCAGCCGGGATTCCTACAATGAGCAGTTCTTC. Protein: CTSSRDSYNEQFF.

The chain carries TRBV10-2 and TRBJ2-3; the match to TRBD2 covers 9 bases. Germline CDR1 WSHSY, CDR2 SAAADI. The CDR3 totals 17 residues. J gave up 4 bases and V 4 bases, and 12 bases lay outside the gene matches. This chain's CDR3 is CASSGGMLAGRPDTQYF. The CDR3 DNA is TGCGCCAGCAGTGGAGGAATGCTAGCGGGGAGGCCAGATACGCAGTATTTT.

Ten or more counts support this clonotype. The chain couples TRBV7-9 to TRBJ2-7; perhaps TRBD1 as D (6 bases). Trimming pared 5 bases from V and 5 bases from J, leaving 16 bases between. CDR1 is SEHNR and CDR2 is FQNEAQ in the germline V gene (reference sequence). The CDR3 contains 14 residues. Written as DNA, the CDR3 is TGTGCCAGCAGCCAGGGGACGACCCTCCACGAGCAGTACTTC. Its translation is CASSQGTTLHEQYF.

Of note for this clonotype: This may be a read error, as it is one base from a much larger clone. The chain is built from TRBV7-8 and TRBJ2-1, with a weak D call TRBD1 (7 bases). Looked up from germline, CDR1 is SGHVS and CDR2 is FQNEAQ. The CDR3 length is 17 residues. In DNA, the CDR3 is TGTACCAGCAGCTTTCGACCAGGGGGGAGCTCCTACAATGAGCAGTTCTTC. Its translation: CTSSFRPGGSSYNEQFF.

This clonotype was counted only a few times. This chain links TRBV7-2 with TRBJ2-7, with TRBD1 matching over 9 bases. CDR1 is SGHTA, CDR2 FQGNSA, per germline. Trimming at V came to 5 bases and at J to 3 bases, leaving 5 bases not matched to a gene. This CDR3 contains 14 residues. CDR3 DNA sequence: TGTGCCAGCAGCGGGGGACAGGGATTCTACGAGCAGTACTTC. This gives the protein CASSGGQGFYEQYF.

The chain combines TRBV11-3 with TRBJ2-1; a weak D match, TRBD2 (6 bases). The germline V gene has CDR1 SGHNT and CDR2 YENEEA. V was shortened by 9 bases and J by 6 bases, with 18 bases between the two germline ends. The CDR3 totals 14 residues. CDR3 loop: CASSPRHGGNEQFF. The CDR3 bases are TGTGCCAGTAGCCCCAGACACGGGGGCAATGAGCAGTTCTTC. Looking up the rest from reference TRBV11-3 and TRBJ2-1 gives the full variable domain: EAGVVQSPRYKIIEKKQPVAFWCNPISGHNTLYWYLQNLGQGPELLIRYENEEAVDDSQLPKDRFSAERLKGVDSTLKIQPAELGDSAVYLCASSPRHGGNEQFFGPGTRLTVL.

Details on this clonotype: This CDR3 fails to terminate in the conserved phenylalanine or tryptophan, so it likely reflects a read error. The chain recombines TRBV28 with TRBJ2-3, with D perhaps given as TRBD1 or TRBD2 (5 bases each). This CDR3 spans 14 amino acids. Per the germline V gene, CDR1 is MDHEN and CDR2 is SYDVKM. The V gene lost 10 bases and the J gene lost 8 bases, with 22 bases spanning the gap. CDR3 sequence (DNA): TGTGCCAACAGCTACACGCCTGGGACCCCTACGCAGTATTCT. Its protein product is CANSYTPGTPTQYS.

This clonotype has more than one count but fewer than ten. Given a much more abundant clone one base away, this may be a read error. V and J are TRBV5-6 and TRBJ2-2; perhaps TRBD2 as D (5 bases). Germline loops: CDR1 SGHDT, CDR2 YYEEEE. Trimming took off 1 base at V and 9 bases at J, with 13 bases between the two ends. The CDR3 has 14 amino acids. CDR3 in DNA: TGTGCCAGCAGCTTGACCTTGAGGGCCAGGGAGCTGTTTTTT. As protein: CASSLTLRARELFF.

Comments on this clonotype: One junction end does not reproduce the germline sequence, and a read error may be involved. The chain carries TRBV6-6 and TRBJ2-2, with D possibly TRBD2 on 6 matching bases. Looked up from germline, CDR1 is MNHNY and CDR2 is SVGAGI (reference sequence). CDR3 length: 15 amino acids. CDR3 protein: CASSSLAGRPGELFF. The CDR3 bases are TGTGCTAGCAGTTCTTTGGCGGGGAGACCCGGGGAGCTGTTTTTT.

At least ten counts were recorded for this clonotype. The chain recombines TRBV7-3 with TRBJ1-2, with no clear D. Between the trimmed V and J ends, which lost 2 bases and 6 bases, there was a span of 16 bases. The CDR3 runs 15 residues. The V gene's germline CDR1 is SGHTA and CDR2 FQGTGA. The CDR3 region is CASSLGPRIVDGYTF. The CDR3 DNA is TGTGCCAGCAGCTTAGGGCCTAGGATTGTGGATGGCTACACCTTC. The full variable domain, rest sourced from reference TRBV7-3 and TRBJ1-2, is GAGVSQTPSNKVTEKGKYVELRCDPISGHTALYWYRQSLGQGPEFLIYFQGTGAADDSGLPNDRFFAVRPEGSVSTLKIQRTERGDSAVYLCASSLGPRIVDGYTFGSGTRLTVV.

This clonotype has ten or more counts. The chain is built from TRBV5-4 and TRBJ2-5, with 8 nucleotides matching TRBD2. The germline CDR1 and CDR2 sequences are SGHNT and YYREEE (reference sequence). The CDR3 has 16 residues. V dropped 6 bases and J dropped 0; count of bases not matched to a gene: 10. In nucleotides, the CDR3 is TGTGCCAGCACCTCTGGAGAAGCGGGAGACCAAGAGACCCAGTACTTC. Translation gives CASTSGEAGDQETQYF.

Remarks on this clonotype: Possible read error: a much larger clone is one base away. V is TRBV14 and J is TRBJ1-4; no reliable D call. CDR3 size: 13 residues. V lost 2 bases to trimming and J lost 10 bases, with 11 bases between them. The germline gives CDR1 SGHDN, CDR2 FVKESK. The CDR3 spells CASSQSRIGKLFF. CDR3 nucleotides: TGTGCCAGCAGCCAATCCCGGATAGGAAAACTGTTTTTT.

This chain's CDR3 is CASSFPDNPGYYEQYF. CDR3 nucleotide sequence: TGTGCCAGCAGCTTTCCGGATAATCCGGGGTATTACGAGCAGTACTTC. The V and J genes are TRBV11-2 and TRBJ2-7; D possibly corresponds to TRBD2 (5 bases). Deletions cut 3 bases from V and 4 bases from J, with 19 bases between. The CDR3 extends over 16 amino acids. From germline, CDR1 is SGHAT and CDR2 FQNNGV.

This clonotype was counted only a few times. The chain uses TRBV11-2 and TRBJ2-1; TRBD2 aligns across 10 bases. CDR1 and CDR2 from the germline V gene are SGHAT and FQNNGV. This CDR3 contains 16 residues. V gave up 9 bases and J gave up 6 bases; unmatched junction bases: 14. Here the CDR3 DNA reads TGTGCCAGTAGCCTAGGGCCACTAGCGGGGTGCAATGAGCAGTTCTTC. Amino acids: CASSLGPLAGCNEQFF.

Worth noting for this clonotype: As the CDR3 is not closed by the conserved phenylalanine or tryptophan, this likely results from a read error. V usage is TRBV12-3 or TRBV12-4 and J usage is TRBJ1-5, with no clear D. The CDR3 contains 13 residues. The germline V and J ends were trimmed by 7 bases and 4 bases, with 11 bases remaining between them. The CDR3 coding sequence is TGTGCCAGCATTTACAACACAAATCAGCCCCAGCATTAT. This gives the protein CASIYNTNQPQHY.